This entry lists 16 T cell receptor beta chains sequenced from one sample in a study of monozygotic twins with cystic fibrosis. Some clones are missing from TCRdb's copy, which holds only in-frame ones; the method was immunoSEQ multiplex PCR. The sample yields 30,000 to 40,000 clones, 96% seen once. The sequenced sample was blood. Receptor source: a girl aged 2-9 years with cystic fibrosis.

The rearrangement uses TRBV5-1 and TRBJ2-7, with D tentatively TRBD1 or TRBD2 (6 bases each). The V and J ends lost 4 bases and 5 bases respectively, with 25 bases between them. This CDR3 is 17 amino acids long. The germline gives CDR1 SGHRS, CDR2 YFSETQ. The CDR3 nucleotides read TGCGCCAGCAGCCTGGGGAGAGCGGGCAGGGGATTCGACGAGCAGTACTTC. Protein: CASSLGRAGRGFDEQYF.

This clone was detected only once. The chain combines TRBV7-2 with TRBJ2-7, with TRBD2 as a possible D gene (7 bases). CDR1 and CDR2 (germline): SGHTA, FQGNSA. The CDR3 is made up of 15 amino acids. Trimming cost V 1 base and J 3 bases, with 13 bases left between them. CDR3 nucleotide sequence: TGTGCCAGCAGCTTAGAGGGGGGAGGGATCTACGAGCAGTACTTC. Translating gives CASSLEGGGIYEQYF.

V usage is TRBV5-4 and J usage is TRBJ2-1; 8 bases agree with TRBD2. Germline V lookup: CDR1 SGHNT, CDR2 YYREEE (reference sequence). This CDR3 region has 11 residues. Trimming cost V 5 bases and J 13 bases; bases outside gene matches: 5. CDR3 protein: CASSSGGGQFF. CDR3 nucleotide sequence: TGTGCCAGCAGTTCGGGAGGGGGACAGTTCTTC.

This clone was picked up one time. V gene TRBV29-1 combines with J gene TRBJ2-7; a weak D match, TRBD2 (5 bases). With 5 bases removed from V and 3 bases from J, the gap between germline ends came to 17 bases. The germline CDR1 and CDR2 sequences are SQVTM and ANQGSEA. The CDR3 length is 14 residues. The CDR3 sequence: CSVSLTTSSYEQYF. CDR3 bases: TGCAGCGTTAGCCTGACTACCTCAAGCTACGAGCAGTACTTC.

The chain carries TRBV2 and TRBJ2-3; D may be TRBD2 (5 bases). The V gene lost 7 bases and the J gene lost 3 bases, with 20 bases spanning the gap. Germline CDR1 is SNHLY and CDR2 is FYNNEI. CDR3 length: 16 residues. The CDR3 nucleotides read TGTGCCAGCAAGCAGGCGGTGAGGGTTGGAACAGATACGCAGTATTTT. It specifies CASKQAVRVGTDTQYF. Together with reference TRBV2 and TRBJ2-3, the CDR3 gives the full variable domain: EPEVTQTPSHQVTQMGQEVILRCVPISNHLYFYWYRQILGQKVEFLVSFYNNEISEKSEIFDDQFSVERPDGSNFTLKIRSTKLEDSAMYFCASKQAVRVGTDTQYFGPGTRLTVL.

The gene calls are TRBV12-5 and TRBJ1-2; D unclear. The CDR3 sequence is 14 residues long. Germline CDR1 reads LGHNT; CDR2 reads FRNRAP. The V gene lost 4 bases and the J gene lost 3 bases, with 12 bases spanning the gap. The CDR3 sequence: CASGSGGRYYGYTF. CDR3 DNA sequence: TGTGCTAGTGGTTCAGGAGGCCGGTACTATGGCTACACCTTC.

The J gene is TRBJ1-2, the V gene TRBV19; no clear D. CDR3 length: 11 amino acids. Germline V gene lookup returns CDR1 LNHDA and CDR2 SQIVND (reference sequence). V was shortened by 6 bases and J by 8 bases, with 10 bases between the two germline ends. CDR3 in amino acids: CASRFGGGYTF. The DNA of the CDR3 is TGTGCCAGTAGATTCGGTGGGGGCTACACCTTC.

V is TRBV6-5 and J is TRBJ2-1; 8 nucleotides line up with TRBD2. Germline CDR1 and CDR2: MNHEY and SVGAGI. The junction had 9 bases not matched to a gene; V was cut back by 4 bases and J by 7 bases. This CDR3 spans 15 amino acids. The CDR3 region has the DNA TGTGCCAGCAGTTCTCGGGGGGGGGTCGAAAATGAGCAGTTCTTC. Protein sequence: CASSSRGGVENEQFF.

The chain couples TRBV11-2 to TRBJ2-7; D remains unclear. The CDR3 sequence is 14 residues long. V dropped 0 bases and J dropped 0 bases, with 6 bases sitting between them. Germline V gene lookup returns CDR1 SGHAT and CDR2 FQNNGV. This CDR3 reads CASSLESNSYEQYF. As DNA, the CDR3 is TGTGCCAGCAGCTTAGAGTCGAACTCCTACGAGCAGTACTTC.

The chain carries TRBV6-5 and TRBJ1-6; 9 bases agree with TRBD1. The CDR3 has 14 residues. V shed 8 bases, J shed 10 bases, and the junction held 9 bases outside the gene matches. Germline CDR1 and CDR2: MNHEY and SVGAGI. CDR3 amino acids: CASGRDRARSPLHF. CDR3 nucleotides: TGTGCCAGCGGCCGGGACAGGGCTAGATCACCCCTCCACTTT.

This chain uses TRBV13 with TRBJ2-5; the match to TRBD2 covers 7 bases. Germline-derived CDR1 and CDR2 are PRHDT and FYEKMQ (reference sequence). Losses at the gene ends were 8 bases for V and 5 bases for J; bases not matched to a gene: 11. This CDR3 region has 14 residues. DNA of the CDR3: TGTGCCAGCCAAGCTGGCGGGAGTCTCGAGACCCAGTACTTC. Its protein product is CASQAGGSLETQYF.

The genes are TRBV5-6 and TRBJ2-1; 13 bases align to TRBD2. CDR3 size: 13 residues. V was clipped by 4 bases and J by 15 bases; unmatched bases: 7. The germline gives CDR1 SGHDT, CDR2 YYEEEE. CDR3: CASSEGLAGNAFF. CDR3 sequence (DNA): TGTGCCAGCAGCGAGGGACTAGCGGGAAATGCGTTCTTC.

The chain couples TRBV5-1 to TRBJ2-2; D gene uncertain. This CDR3 comprises 15 residues. V dropped 5 bases and J dropped 1 base, with 12 bases sitting between them. Germline CDR1 is SGHRS and CDR2 is YFSETQ. CDR3 DNA: TGCGCCAGCAGGCCCGTTGGGGTGAACACCGGGGAGCTGTTTTTT. The encoded protein is CASRPVGVNTGELFF.

This CDR3 is CASSLDGSPVTEAFF. CDR3 coding DNA: TGCGCCAGCAGCTTGGACGGATCACCTGTCACTGAAGCTTTCTTT. The chain recombines TRBV5-1 with TRBJ1-1; no clear D. The CDR3 spans 15 residues. V was cut by 0 bases and J by 4 bases, with 13 bases left in between. Germline CDR1 is SGHRS and CDR2 is YFSETQ. The variable domain in full, with the rest retrieved from reference TRBV5-1 and TRBJ1-1, is KAGVTQTPRYLIKTRGQQVTLSCSPISGHRSVSWYQQTPGQGLQFLFEYFSETQRNKGNFPGRFSGRQFSNSRSEMNVSTLELGDSALYLCASSLDGSPVTEAFFGQGTRLTVV.

The rearrangement links TRBV28 to TRBJ1-4; D remains ambiguous. The V end was cut by 6 bases, the J end by 7 bases, with 15 bases between. Germline V lookup: CDR1 MDHEN, CDR2 SYDVKM. The CDR3 sequence is 14 residues long. CDR3 region: CASSPPLKGEKLFF. The CDR3 DNA reads TGTGCCAGCAGCCCACCTCTGAAGGGTGAAAAACTGTTTTTT. Together with reference TRBV28 and TRBJ1-4, the CDR3 gives the full variable domain: DVKVTQSSRYLVKRTGEKVFLECVQDMDHENMFWYRQDPGLGLRLIYFSYDVKMKEKGDIPEGYSVSREKKERFSLILESASTNQTSMYLCASSPPLKGEKLFFGSGTQLSVL.

This chain connects TRBV20-1 to TRBJ2-1; TRBD2 matches at 7 bases. Trimming at V came to 6 bases and at J to 13 bases, leaving 3 bases not matched to a gene. The CDR3 is 9 amino acids. Germline V lookup: CDR1 DFQATT, CDR2 SNEGSKA (reference sequence). This CDR3 is CSAGTIQFF. In nucleotides, the CDR3 is TGCAGTGCCGGGACTATCCAGTTCTTC.